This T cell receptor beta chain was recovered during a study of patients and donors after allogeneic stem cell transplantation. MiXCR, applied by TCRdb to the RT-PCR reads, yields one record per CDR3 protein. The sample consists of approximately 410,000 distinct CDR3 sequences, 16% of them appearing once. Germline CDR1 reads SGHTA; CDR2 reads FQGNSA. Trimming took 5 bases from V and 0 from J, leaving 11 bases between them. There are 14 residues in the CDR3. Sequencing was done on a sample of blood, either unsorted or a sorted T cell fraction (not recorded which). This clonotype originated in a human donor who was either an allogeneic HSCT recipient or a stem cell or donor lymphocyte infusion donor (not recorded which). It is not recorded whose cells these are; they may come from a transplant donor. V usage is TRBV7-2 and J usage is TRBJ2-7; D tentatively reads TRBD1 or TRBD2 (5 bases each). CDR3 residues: CASSTRGVSYEQYF. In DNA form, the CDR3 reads TGTGCCAGCAGCACCCGGGGCGTCTCCTACGAGCAGTACTTC.